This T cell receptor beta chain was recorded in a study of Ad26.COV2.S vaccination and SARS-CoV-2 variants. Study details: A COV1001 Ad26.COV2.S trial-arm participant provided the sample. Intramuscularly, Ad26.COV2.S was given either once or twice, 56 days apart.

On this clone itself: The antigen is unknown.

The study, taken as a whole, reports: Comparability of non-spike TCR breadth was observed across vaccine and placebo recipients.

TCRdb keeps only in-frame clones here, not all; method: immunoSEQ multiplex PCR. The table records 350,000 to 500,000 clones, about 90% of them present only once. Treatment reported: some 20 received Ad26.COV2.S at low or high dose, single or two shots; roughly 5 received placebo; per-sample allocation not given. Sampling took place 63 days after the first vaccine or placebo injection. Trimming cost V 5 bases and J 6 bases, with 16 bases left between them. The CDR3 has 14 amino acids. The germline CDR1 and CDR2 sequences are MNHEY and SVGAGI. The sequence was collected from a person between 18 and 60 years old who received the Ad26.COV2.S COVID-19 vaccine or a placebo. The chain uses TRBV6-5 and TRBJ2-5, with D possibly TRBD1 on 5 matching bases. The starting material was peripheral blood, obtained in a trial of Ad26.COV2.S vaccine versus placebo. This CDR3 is CASSTDSSGKTQYF. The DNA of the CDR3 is TGTGCCAGCAGTACCGACAGCTCCGGCAAGACCCAGTACTTC.